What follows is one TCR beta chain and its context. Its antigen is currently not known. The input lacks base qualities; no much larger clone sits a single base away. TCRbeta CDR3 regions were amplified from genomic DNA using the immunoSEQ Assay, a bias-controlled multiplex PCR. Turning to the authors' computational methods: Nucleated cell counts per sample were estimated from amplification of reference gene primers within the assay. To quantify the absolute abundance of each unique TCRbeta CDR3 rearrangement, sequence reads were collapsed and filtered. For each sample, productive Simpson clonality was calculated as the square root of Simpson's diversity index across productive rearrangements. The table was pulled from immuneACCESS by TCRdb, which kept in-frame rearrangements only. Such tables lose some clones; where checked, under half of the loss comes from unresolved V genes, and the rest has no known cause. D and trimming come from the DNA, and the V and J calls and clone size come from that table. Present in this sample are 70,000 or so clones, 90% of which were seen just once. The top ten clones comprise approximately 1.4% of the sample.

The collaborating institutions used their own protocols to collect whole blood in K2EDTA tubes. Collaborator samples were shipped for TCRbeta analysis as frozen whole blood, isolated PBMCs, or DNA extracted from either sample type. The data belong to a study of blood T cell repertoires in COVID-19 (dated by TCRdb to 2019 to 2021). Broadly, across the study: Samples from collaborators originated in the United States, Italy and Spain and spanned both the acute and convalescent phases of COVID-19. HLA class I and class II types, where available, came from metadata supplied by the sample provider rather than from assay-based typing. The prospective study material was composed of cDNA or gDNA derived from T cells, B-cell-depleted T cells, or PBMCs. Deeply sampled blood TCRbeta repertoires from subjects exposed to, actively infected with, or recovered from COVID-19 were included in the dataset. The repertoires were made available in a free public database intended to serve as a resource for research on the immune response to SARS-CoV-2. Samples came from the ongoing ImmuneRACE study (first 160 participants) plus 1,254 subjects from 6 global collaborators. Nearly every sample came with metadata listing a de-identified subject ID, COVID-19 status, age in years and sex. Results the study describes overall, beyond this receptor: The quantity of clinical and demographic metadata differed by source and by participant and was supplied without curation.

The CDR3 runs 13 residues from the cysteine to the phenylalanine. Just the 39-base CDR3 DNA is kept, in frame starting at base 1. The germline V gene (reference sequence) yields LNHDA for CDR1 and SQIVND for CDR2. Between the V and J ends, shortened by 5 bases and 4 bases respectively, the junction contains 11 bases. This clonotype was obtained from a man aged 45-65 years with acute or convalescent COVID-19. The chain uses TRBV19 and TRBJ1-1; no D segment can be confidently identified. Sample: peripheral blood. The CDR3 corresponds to CASSLFRSTEAFF. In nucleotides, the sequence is TGTGCCAGTAGTCTGTTTAGAAGCACTGAAGCTTTCTTT.